One sample yielded the 3 T cell receptor beta chains listed below, sequenced in a study of T cell responses to AZD1222 COVID-19 vaccine. Sequenced by immunoSEQ multiplex PCR; TCRdb stores in-frame clones only, minus some. The sample lists 150,000 to 200,000 clones, just under 95% seen once, with 1.3% to 1.5% in the top ten. This specimen was peripheral blood, taken on day 0 of AZD1222 vaccination. Receptors were obtained from an adult in good health.

J is TRBJ2-1 and V is TRBV28, with D perhaps given as TRBD1 or TRBD2 (5 bases each). Germline V gives CDR1 MDHEN, CDR2 SYDVKM. This CDR3 spans 12 amino acids. The V and J ends lost 5 bases and 12 bases respectively, with 14 bases between them. CDR3 nucleotide sequence: TGTGCCAGCAGTCCGAAGACGAGGGGGCAGTTCTTC. It yields the protein CASSPKTRGQFF.

The chain links TRBV24-1 to TRBJ1-2; unclear D gene. CDR1 KGHDR and CDR2 SFDVKD come from the germline V gene. The CDR3 is 14 residues long. V lost 4 bases to trimming and J lost 7 bases, with 15 bases between them. The CDR3 reads CATSDSGSRGGYTF. The CDR3 coding sequence is TGTGCCACCAGTGACTCCGGGTCCCGGGGTGGCTACACCTTC.

The chain couples TRBV30 to TRBJ1-1; perhaps TRBD1 as D (5 bases). This CDR3 comprises 13 residues. Trimming took off 4 bases at V and 0 bases at J, with 9 bases between the two ends. Germline CDR1 and CDR2: GTSNPN and SVGIG (reference sequence). This CDR3 reads CAWNVGVNTEAFF. The CDR3 DNA reads TGTGCCTGGAATGTAGGGGTGAACACTGAAGCTTTCTTT. The whole variable domain, filled in from reference TRBV30 and TRBJ1-1, reads SQTIHQWPATLVQPVGSPLSLECTVEGTSNPNLYWYRQAAGRGLQLLFYSVGIGQISSEVPQNLSASRPQDRQFILSSKKLLLSDSGFYLCAWNVGVNTEAFFGQGTRLTVV.